Shown below are 2 T cell receptor beta chains from a single sample sequenced in a study of cytomegalovirus exposure and HLA in healthy donors. Amplification used 60 Vbeta primers and 13 Jbeta primers. Measured with immunoSEQ multiplex PCR; TCRdb has only the in-frame clones, and not every one. The sample has about 120,000 clones, around 80% seen once. The sample taken for sequencing was PBMCs. The receptors were sampled from a man between 25 and 39 years old in good health and CMV-seropositive.

The chain employs TRBV19 and TRBJ2-7; 8 bases align to TRBD2. There are 12 residues in the CDR3. The germline CDR1 and CDR2 sequences are LNHDA and SQIVND (reference sequence). V dropped 10 bases and J dropped 4; count of bases not matched to a gene: 6. The DNA for the CDR3 is TGTGCCACCCGGGGGGGGCTATACGAGCAGTACTTC. Protein product: CATRGGLYEQYF.

The chain recombines TRBV5-4 with TRBJ2-5; possible D gene TRBD2, 6 bases. The J call may be in error: the DNA end matches TRBJ2-7 better. The germline gives CDR1 SGHNT, CDR2 YYREEE (reference sequence). The CDR3 covers 14 residues. In DNA, the CDR3 is TGTGCCAGCAGCCGCGGGACCGTCTCCTACGAGCAGTACTTC. Its protein is CASSRGTVSYEQYF.